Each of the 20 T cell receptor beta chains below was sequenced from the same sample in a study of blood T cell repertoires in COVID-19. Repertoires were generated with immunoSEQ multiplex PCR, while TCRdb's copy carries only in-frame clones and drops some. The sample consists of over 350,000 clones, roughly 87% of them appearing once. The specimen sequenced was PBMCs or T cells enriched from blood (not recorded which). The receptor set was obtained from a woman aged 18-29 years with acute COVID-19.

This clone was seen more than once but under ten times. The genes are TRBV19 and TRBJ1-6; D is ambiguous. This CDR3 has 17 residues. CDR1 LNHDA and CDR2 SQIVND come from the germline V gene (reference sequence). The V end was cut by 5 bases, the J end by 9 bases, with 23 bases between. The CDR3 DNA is TGTGCCAGTAGTCCTGACGCCGGGTCGAACTACGGTTCACCCCTCCACTTT. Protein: CASSPDAGSNYGSPLHF.

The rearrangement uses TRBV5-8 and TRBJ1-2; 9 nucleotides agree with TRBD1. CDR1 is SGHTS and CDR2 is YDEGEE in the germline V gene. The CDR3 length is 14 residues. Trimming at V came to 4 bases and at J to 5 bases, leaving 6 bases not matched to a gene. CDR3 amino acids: CASSPGQGLYGYTF. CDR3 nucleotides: TGTGCCAGCAGCCCGGGACAGGGACTTTATGGCTACACCTTC.

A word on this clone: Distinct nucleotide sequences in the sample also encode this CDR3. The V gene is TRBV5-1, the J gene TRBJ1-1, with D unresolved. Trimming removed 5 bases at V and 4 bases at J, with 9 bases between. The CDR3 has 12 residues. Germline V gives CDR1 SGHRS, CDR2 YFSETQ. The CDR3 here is CASRTGSTEAFF. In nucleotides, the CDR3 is TGCGCCAGCAGGACGGGGAGCACTGAAGCTTTCTTT.

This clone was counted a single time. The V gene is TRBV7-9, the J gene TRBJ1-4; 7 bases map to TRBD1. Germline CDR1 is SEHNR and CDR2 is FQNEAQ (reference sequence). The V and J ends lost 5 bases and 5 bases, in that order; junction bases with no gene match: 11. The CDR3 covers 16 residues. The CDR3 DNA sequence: TGTGCCAGCAGCGCCGGCGATCCGGGACAGAATGAAAAACTGTTTTTT. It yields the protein CASSAGDPGQNEKLFF.

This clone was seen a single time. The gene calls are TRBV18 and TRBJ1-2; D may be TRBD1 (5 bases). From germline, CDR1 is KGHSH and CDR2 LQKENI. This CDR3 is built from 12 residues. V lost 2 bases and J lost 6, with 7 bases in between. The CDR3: CASSPTTDGYTF. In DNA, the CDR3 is TGTGCCAGCTCACCAACGACAGATGGCTACACCTTC.

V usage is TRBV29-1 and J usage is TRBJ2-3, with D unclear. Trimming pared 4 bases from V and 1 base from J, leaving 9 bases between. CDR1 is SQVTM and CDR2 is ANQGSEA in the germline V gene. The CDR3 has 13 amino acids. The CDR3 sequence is CSVGLTRTDTQYF. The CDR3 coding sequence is TGCAGCGTTGGACTGACGCGCACAGATACGCAGTATTTT.

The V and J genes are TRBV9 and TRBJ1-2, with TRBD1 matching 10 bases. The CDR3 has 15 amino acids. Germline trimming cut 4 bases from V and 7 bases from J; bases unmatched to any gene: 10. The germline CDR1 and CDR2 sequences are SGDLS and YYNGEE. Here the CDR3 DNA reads TGTGCCAGCAGCCCAAGGACAGGGGGAGAGAGTGGCTACACCTTC. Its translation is CASSPRTGGESGYTF.

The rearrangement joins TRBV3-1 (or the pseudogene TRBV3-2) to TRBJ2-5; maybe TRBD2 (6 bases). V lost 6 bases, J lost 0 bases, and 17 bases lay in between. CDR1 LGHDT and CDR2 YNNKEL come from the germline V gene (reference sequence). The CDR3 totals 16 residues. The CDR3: CASSRKVAVDQETQYF. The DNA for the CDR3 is TGTGCCAGCAGTCGGAAAGTAGCGGTCGACCAAGAGACCCAGTACTTC.

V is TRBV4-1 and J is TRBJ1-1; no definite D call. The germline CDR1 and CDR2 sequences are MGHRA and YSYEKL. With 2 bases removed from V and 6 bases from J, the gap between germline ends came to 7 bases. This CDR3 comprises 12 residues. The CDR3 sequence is CASSQSGAEAFF. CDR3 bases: TGCGCCAGCAGCCAATCCGGGGCTGAAGCTTTCTTT.

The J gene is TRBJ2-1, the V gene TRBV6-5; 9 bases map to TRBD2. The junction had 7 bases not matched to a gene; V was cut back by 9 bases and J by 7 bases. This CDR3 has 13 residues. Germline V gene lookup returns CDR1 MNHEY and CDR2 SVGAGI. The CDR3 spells CASGLAKLNEQFF. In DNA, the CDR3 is TGTGCCAGTGGACTAGCGAAATTAAATGAGCAGTTCTTC.

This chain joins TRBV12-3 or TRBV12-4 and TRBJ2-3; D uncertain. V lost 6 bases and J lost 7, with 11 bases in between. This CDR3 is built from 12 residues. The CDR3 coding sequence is TGTGCCAGCAGCCCCACTCTATATACGCAGTATTTT. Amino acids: CASSPTLYTQYF.

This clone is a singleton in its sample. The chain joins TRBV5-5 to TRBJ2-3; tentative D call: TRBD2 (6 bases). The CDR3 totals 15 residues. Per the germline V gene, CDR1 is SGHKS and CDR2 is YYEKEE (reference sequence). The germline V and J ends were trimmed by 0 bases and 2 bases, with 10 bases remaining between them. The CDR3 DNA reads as TGTGCCAGCAGCTTGGAGGGCGGGACCACAGATACGCAGTATTTT. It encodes CASSLEGGTTDTQYF.

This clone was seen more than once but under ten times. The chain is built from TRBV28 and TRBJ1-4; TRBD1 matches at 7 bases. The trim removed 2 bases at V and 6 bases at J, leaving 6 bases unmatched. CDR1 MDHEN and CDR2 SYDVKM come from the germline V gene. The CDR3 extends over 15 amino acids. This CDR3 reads CASSLTLQGYEKLFF. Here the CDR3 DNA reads TGTGCCAGCAGTTTAACCTTACAGGGGTATGAAAAACTGTTTTTT.

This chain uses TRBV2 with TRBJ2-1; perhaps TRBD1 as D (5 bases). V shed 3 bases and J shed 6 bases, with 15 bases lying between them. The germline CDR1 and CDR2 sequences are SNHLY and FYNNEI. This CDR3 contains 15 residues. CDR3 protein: CASSDPRERGNEQFF. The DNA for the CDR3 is TGTGCCAGCAGTGATCCCAGGGAAAGGGGCAATGAGCAGTTCTTC.

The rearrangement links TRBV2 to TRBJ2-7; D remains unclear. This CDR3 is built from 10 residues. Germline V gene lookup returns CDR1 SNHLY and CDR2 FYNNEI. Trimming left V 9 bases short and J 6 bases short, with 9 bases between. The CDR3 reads CASRASEQYF. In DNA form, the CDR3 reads TGTGCCAGTCGAGCTTCCGAGCAGTACTTC.

The CDR3 nucleotides read TGTGCCAGCAGTTTATCAGGGAGGGGTCAGCCCCAGCATTTT. Encoded protein: CASSLSGRGQPQHF. The J gene is TRBJ1-5, the V gene TRBV28; tentatively, D is TRBD1 (5 bases). The V and J ends lost 1 base and 6 bases respectively, with 10 bases between them. Germline V gene lookup returns CDR1 MDHEN and CDR2 SYDVKM. The CDR3 is made up of 14 amino acids.

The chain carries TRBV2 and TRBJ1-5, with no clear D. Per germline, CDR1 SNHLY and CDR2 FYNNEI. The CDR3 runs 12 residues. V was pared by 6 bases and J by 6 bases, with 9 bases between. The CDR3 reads CASRDTVQPQHF. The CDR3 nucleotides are TGTGCCAGCAGAGATACAGTTCAGCCCCAGCATTTT.

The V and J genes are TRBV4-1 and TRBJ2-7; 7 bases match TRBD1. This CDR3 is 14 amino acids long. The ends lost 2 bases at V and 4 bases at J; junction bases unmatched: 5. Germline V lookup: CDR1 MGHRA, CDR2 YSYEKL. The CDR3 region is CASSQPGQFYEQYF. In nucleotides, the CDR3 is TGCGCCAGCAGCCAACCGGGACAGTTTTACGAGCAGTACTTC.

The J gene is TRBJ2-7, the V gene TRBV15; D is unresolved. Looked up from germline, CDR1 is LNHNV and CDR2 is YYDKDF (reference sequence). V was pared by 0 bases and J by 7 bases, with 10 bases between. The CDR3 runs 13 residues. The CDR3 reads CATSRDSPREQYF. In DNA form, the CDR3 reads TGTGCCACCAGCAGAGATTCCCCCAGGGAGCAGTACTTC.

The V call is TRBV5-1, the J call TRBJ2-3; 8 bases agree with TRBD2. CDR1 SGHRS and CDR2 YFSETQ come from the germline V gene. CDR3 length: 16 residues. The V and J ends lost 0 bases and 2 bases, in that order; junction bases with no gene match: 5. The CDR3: CASSLDPSGLTDTQYF. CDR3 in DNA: TGCGCCAGCAGCTTGGATCCTAGCGGGCTCACAGATACGCAGTATTTT.